This TCR beta chain was sequenced in a study of blood T cell repertoires in COVID-19. The overall study: Acute and convalescent COVID-19 specimens originated in the United States, Italy and Spain. PBMCs, B-cell-depleted T cells, or T cells provided the cDNA or gDNA that made up the material.

The CDR3 sequence is 12 residues long. V lost 6 bases and J lost 5; bases outside the gene matches: 6. The germline V gene encodes CDR1 SQVTM and CDR2 ANQGSEA. In the source study's methods: Counts of nucleated cells, estimated from reference gene primer amplification, were obtained. Data came from immunoSEQ multiplex PCR; TCRdb stores just in-frame clones and leaves some out. The DNA gave D and trimming, while V, J and clone size come from that table. The sample includes over 90,000 clones, about 80% of them seen just once. The source material was peripheral blood. The J gene is TRBJ1-1, the V gene TRBV29-1; 7 bases are shared with TRBD1. This clonotype was obtained from a human donor in a cohort sampled during active or convalescent COVID-19. CDR3 sequence reads: CSVQTGRTEAFF. The CDR3 DNA reads as TGCAGCGTCCAGACAGGGAGAACTGAAGCTTTCTTT.